The 10 T cell receptor beta chains reported below all come from one sample, sequenced in a study of CD8+CD57+ T cells in acquired aplastic anemia. Patients picked for sequencing had shown CD8+CD57+ cell expansion detected by flow cytometry. The study profiled TCR beta VDJ and CDR3 using genomic DNA as template. TCRdb re-analysed the reads in MiXCR, keeping a single row per CDR3 protein. The repertoire holds 200,000 to 300,000 distinct CDR3 sequences, with approximately 80% as singletons. The sample consisted of sorted CD4+, CD8+, or CD8+CD57+ T cells (not recorded which) from PBMCs. All receptors come from a human donor with aplastic anemia.

A note on this clonotype: Germline is not matched at one junction end, which may reflect a read error. This chain links TRBV10-2 with TRBJ2-3; either TRBD1 or TRBD2 may fit D (5 bases each). From germline, CDR1 is WSHSY and CDR2 SAAADI. This CDR3 contains 15 residues. In DNA form, the CDR3 reads TGTGCCAGCAGTGAACGGGGCGGAAGCACAGATACGCAGTATTTT. It encodes CASSERGGSTDTQYF.

The chain couples TRBV7-2 to TRBJ1-1; maybe TRBD1 (6 bases). The germline V and J ends were trimmed by 5 bases and 5 bases, with 24 bases remaining between them. Germline loops: CDR1 SGHTA, CDR2 FQGNSA. The length of the CDR3 is 17 residues. This CDR3 reads CASSRVERLGARTEAFF. The CDR3 DNA follows: TGTGCCAGCAGCCGGGTAGAGCGATTGGGGGCAAGGACTGAAGCTTTCTTT.

This clonotype was counted ten times or more. The rearrangement links TRBV3-1 to TRBJ1-2; D possibly corresponds to TRBD1 (6 bases). V was shortened by 5 bases and J by 6 bases, with 19 bases between the two germline ends. The CDR3 runs 15 residues. From germline, CDR1 is LGHDT and CDR2 YNNKEL (reference sequence). For the CDR3, the DNA is TGTGCCAGCAGCGAAGCAATCGGGACACTTGATGGCTACACCTTC. As protein: CASSEAIGTLDGYTF.

The V gene is TRBV24-1, the J gene TRBJ2-1, with 8 nucleotides matching TRBD2. V lost 6 bases to trimming and J lost 10 bases; unmatched junction nucleotides: 13. The CDR3 loop spans 15 amino acids. CDR1 and CDR2 (germline): KGHDR, SFDVKD. The CDR3 sequence is CATSNAAGDNGEQFF. CDR3 DNA: TGTGCCACCAGTAATGCAGCGGGAGACAACGGGGAGCAGTTCTTC.

The V gene is TRBV7-9, the J gene TRBJ2-7, with D perhaps TRBD1 (6 bases). The CDR3 extends over 18 amino acids. Germline V gives CDR1 SEHNR, CDR2 FQNEAQ (reference sequence). The ends were cut back, 2 bases at V and 2 bases at J, with 22 bases in the middle. CDR3 bases: TGTGCCAGCAGCTTACACCCAGGGGAGCTGGCCTTTGCCTACGAGCAGTACGTC. This sequence encodes CASSLHPGELAFAYEQYV.

The gene calls are TRBV9 and TRBJ1-2; 8 bases are a match to TRBD1. Per germline, CDR1 SGDLS and CDR2 YYNGEE. The junction had 2 bases not matched to a gene; V was cut back by 7 bases and J by 3 bases. The CDR3 has 12 amino acids. CDR3 DNA sequence: TGTGCCAGCGAGGGACAGGACTATGGCTACACCTTC. Amino acid sequence: CASEGQDYGYTF.

This clonotype appeared a few times. The rearrangement joins TRBV7-2 to TRBJ1-1; D not certain. V was trimmed by 1 base and J by 5 bases, leaving 14 bases between them. This CDR3 is 15 amino acids long. CDR1 is SGHTA, CDR2 FQGNSA, per germline. CDR3 coding DNA: TGTGCCAGCAGCTTAGAGCTGGGAGGGAATACTGAAGCTTTCTTT. Encoded protein: CASSLELGGNTEAFF.

The rearrangement links TRBV9 to TRBJ2-5, with a possible D match to TRBD1 (5 bases). The CDR3 has 15 residues. Germline lookup yields CDR1 SGDLS and CDR2 YYNGEE. V lost 4 bases to trimming and J lost 10 bases, with 23 bases between them. The CDR3 DNA follows: TGTGCCAGCAGCCCCTGGCACGGTGGGGCCAAGGTCCAGTACTTC. It specifies CASSPWHGGAKVQYF. The variable domain in full, completed from reference TRBV9 and TRBJ2-5, reads DSGVTQTPKHLITATGQRVTLRCSPRSGDLSVYWYQQSLDQGLQFLIQYYNGEERAKGNILERFSAQQFPDLHSELNLSSLELGDSALYFCASSPWHGGAKVQYFGPGTRLLVL.

V is TRBV7-9 and J is TRBJ1-1; D remains unclear. CDR1 SEHNR and CDR2 FQNEAQ come from the germline V gene (reference sequence). The CDR3 extends over 14 amino acids. V shed 4 bases and J shed 5 bases, with 14 bases lying between them. The CDR3 sequence is CASSSERAGTEAFF. CDR3 nucleotides: TGTGCCAGCAGCTCAGAAAGAGCAGGTACTGAAGCTTTCTTT.

With respect to this clonotype: One end of the junction is discordant with germline, which a read error may explain. The genes are TRBV7-9 and TRBJ2-3; a possible D gene is TRBD2 (5 bases). The CDR3 is made up of 14 amino acids. The germline V gene has CDR1 SEHNR and CDR2 FQNEAQ (reference sequence). The CDR3 DNA follows: TGTGCCAGCAGCTTAGCCGGAGGTCCCCATGCAAAACAGTTT. Translated: CASSLAGGPHAKQF.